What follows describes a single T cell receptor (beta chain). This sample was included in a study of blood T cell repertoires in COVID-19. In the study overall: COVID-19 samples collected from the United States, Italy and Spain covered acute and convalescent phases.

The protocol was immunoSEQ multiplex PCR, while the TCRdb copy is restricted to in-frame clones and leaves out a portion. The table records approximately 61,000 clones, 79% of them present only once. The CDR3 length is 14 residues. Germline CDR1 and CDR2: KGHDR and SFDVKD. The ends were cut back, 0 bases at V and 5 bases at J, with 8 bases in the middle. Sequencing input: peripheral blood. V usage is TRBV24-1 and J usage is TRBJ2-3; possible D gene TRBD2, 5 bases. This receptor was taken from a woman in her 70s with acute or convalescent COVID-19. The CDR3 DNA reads TGTGCCACCAGTGATTTGTTCGGGAAAGATACGCAGTATTTT. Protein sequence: CATSDLFGKDTQYF.